This T cell receptor beta chain was retrieved from a study of blood T cell repertoires in COVID-19. About the study: Specimens from acute and convalescent COVID-19 originated in the United States, Italy and Spain. Sample material is recorded as cDNA or gDNA derived from T cells, B-cell-depleted T cells, or PBMCs.

Per the original methods: Cell counts per sample came from amplifying reference gene primers. TCRdb's copy holds only in-frame clones and misses some; the assay was immunoSEQ multiplex PCR. V and J calls and clone size are given by that table; D and trimming were obtained from the DNA. The table has a few hundred thousand clones, just over 85% seen once; the top ten hold over 2%. The germline gives CDR1 MNHEY, CDR2 SVGEGT. The CDR3 totals 15 residues. V was pared by 0 bases and J by 6 bases, with 15 bases between. The material sequenced was peripheral blood. This chain uses TRBV6-2 or TRBV6-3 with TRBJ2-7, with a possible D match to TRBD2 (6 bases). The source of this sequence is a man aged 25 to 40 who had recovered from COVID-19. CDR3 region: CASSYSSAGGLEQYF. The CDR3, as DNA: TGTGCCAGCAGTTACTCCTCTGCCGGGGGACTCGAGCAGTACTTC.